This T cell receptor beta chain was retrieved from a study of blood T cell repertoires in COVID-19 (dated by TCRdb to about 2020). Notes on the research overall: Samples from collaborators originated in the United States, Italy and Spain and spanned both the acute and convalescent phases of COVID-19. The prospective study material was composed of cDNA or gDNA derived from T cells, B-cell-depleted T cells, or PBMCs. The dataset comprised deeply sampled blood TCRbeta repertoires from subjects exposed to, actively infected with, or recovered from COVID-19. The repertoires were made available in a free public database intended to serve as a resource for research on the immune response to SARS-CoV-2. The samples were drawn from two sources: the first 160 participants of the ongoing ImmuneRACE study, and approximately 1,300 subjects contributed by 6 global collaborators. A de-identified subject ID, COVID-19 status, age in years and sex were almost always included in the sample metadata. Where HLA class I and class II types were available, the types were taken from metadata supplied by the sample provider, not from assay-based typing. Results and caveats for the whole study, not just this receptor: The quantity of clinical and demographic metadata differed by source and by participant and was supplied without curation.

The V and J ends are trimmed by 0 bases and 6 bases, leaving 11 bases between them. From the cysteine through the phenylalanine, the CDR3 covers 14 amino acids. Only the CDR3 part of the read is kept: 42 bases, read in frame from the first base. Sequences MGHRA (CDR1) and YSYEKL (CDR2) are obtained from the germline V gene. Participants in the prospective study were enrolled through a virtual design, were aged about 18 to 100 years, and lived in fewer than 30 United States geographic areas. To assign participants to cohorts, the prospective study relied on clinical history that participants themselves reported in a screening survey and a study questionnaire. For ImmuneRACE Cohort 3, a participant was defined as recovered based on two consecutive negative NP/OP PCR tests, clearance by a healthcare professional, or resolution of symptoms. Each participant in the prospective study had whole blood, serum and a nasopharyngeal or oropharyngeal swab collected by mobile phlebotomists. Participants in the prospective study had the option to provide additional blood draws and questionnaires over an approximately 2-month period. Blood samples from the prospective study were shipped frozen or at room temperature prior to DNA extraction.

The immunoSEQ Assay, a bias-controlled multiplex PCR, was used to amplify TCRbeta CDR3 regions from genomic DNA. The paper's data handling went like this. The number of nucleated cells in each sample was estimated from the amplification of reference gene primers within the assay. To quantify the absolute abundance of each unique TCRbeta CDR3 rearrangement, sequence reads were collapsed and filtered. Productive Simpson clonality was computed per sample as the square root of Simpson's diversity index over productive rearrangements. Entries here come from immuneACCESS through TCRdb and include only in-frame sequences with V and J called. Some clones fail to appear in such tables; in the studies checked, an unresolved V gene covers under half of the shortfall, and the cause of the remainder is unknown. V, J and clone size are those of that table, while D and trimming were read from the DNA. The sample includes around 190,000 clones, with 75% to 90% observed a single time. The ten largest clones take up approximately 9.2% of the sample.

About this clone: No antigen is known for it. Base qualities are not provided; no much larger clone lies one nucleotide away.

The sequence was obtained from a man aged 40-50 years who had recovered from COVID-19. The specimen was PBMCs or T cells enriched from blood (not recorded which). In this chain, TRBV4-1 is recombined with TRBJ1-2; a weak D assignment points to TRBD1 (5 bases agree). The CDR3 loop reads CASSQEYQGHGYTF. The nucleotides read TGCGCCAGCAGCCAAGAATACCAGGGTCATGGCTACACCTTC.